These 4 T cell receptor beta chains were sequenced from one sample in a study of cytomegalovirus exposure and HLA in healthy donors. Primers for the PCR totalled 60 Vbeta and 13 Jbeta. Generated by immunoSEQ multiplex PCR, the TCRdb table keeps only in-frame clones and is missing some. The data show around 130,000 clones, with 65% to 90% seen just once and 1.2% held by the top ten. The sequencing input was PBMCs. The receptors stem from a girl aged 2-10 years in good health and CMV-seronegative.

The V gene is TRBV2, the J gene TRBJ2-3; D call uncertain. Between the trimmed V and J ends, which lost 5 bases and 4 bases, there was a span of 10 bases. There are 13 residues in the CDR3. Germline assignment: CDR1 SNHLY and CDR2 FYNNEI. The CDR3 sequence: CASSLGLADTQYF. The CDR3 DNA follows: TGTGCCAGCAGTCTAGGTCTTGCAGATACGCAGTATTTT.

The chain carries TRBV27 and TRBJ1-2; perhaps TRBD1 as D (6 bases). The V end lost 3 bases, the J end lost 7 bases, and 12 bases lay between the germline ends. Germline lookup yields CDR1 MNHEY and CDR2 SMNVEV (reference sequence). The CDR3 runs to 13 residues. DNA of the CDR3: TGTGCCAGCAGTTTCCCAGGGGCGGCTGGCTACACCTTC. It specifies CASSFPGAAGYTF.

The DNA of the CDR3 is TGTGCCAGCAGTTCGACAGGACAGGTCAACAATCAGCCCCAGCATTTT. It specifies CASSSTGQVNNQPQHF. The rearrangement joins TRBV27 to TRBJ1-5, with 7 nucleotides matching TRBD1. Germline V gene data show CDR1 as MNHEY and CDR2 as SMNVEV (reference sequence). The CDR3 is made up of 16 amino acids. Trimming cost V 4 bases and J 3 bases; bases outside gene matches: 9.

The V gene is TRBV7-2, the J gene TRBJ1-5, with a possible D match to TRBD1 (5 bases). The CDR3 is 15 residues long. Germline CDR1 SGHTA, CDR2 FQGNSA. V lost 4 bases and J 7 bases, leaving 17 bases between the germline ends. The CDR3 loop reads CASSSSLPGLQPQHF. The CDR3 DNA sequence: TGTGCCAGCAGCTCCTCTCTTCCAGGGTTACAGCCCCAGCATTTT.